The 30 T cell receptor beta chains below were found in one sample sequenced in a study of vaccination effects on CD4 cells after COVID-19. Their specific antigens are unknown. Libraries were prepared by immunoSEQ multiplex PCR; TCRdb keeps only in-frame clonotypes and omits some of them. The sample includes roughly 63,000 clones, around four fifths of them seen just once. Before sequencing took place, the ViraFEST assay used viral peptide pools to expand antigen-specific CD4+ T cells. With approximately ten days of culture completed, CD4+ T cells were isolated. Vaccination of participants consisted of two doses of either the BNT162b2 or mRNA-1273 vaccine. The sequenced sample was CD4+ T cells from PBMCs cultured with HCoV-OC43 spike peptides, obtained after COVID-19 vaccination. Subset reported: HCoV-OC43 spike overlapping peptide pool stimulation. The receptors originated from a human donor who received a COVID-19 vaccine.

This clone was observed once. The CDR3 DNA reads TGTGCCAGTAGTATACGCGGGGGGACTAGCACAGATACGCAGTATTTT. This translates into CASSIRGGTSTDTQYF. The chain has TRBV19 and TRBJ2-3; TRBD2 agrees at 8 bases. The ends lost 2 bases at V and 0 bases at J; junction bases unmatched: 4. Germline CDR1 and CDR2: LNHDA and SQIVND (reference sequence). The CDR3 runs 16 residues.

The gene calls are TRBV2 and TRBJ2-3; a possible D gene is TRBD1 (6 bases). CDR3 length: 14 amino acids. V was cut by 8 bases and J by 2 bases, with 14 bases left in between. The germline CDR1 and CDR2 sequences are SNHLY and FYNNEI. The chain's CDR3 is CASQRQAFTDTQYF. The CDR3 DNA reads as TGTGCCAGCCAAAGACAGGCTTTCACAGATACGCAGTATTTT.

The CDR3 loop reads CASSSGTSGGSEQFF. The CDR3 DNA follows: TGTGCCAGCAGTTCCGGGACTAGCGGGGGAAGTGAGCAGTTCTTC. The chain combines TRBV6-5 with TRBJ2-1, with TRBD2 matching 14 bases. CDR1 and CDR2 from the germline V gene are MNHEY and SVGAGI. The CDR3 consists of 15 residues. The trim removed 4 bases at V and 9 bases at J, leaving 5 bases unmatched.

The chain is built from TRBV4-1 and TRBJ1-6; a weak D match, TRBD1 (6 bases). Germline values: CDR1 MGHRA, CDR2 YSYEKL. Trimming took off 1 base at V and 8 bases at J, with 15 bases between the two ends. This CDR3 spans 16 amino acids. CDR3 nucleotides: TGCGCCAGCAGCCAAGTCGGGGGGCCGACGGATTCACCCCTCCACTTT. Its protein product is CASSQVGGPTDSPLHF.

This clone turned up a few times. This chain links TRBV21-1 with TRBJ2-3. TRBV21-1 is annotated as a pseudogene. The CDR3 covers 16 residues. In nucleotides, the CDR3 is TGTGCCAGCAGCAAAGATGGGGGACCGTCCACAGATACGCAGTATTTT. Encoded protein: CASSKDGGPSTDTQYF.

This chain connects TRBV28 to TRBJ1-2; no clear D. In germline, CDR1 is MDHEN, CDR2 SYDVKM. V gave up 4 bases and J gave up 8 bases, with 8 bases separating them. The CDR3 sequence is 11 residues long. CDR3: CASSSQKGYTF. The CDR3 DNA sequence: TGTGCCAGCAGTTCCCAGAAAGGCTACACCTTC.

V and J are TRBV7-9 and TRBJ2-5, with a possible D match to TRBD1 (6 bases). V was clipped by 5 bases and J by 5 bases, with 15 bases between them. Germline V lookup: CDR1 SEHNR, CDR2 FQNEAQ (reference sequence). There are 14 residues in the CDR3. CDR3 sequence: CASSALGHPETQYF. CDR3 DNA: TGTGCCAGCAGCGCGTTGGGACACCCGGAGACCCAGTACTTC.

The table lists this clone with a few counts. This chain uses TRBV2 with TRBJ1-2; 9 bases line up with TRBD1. The CDR3 has 15 residues. CDR1 and CDR2 (germline): SNHLY, FYNNEI. The V segment lost 6 bases and the J segment 8 bases; nucleotides outside the gene matches: 13. In nucleotides, the CDR3 is TGTGCCAGCAGGGGGAAGGGACAGGGTTCTCTCGGCTACACCTTC. As protein: CASRGKGQGSLGYTF.

The chain links TRBV2 to TRBJ2-4; TRBD2 agrees at 15 bases. Germline CDR1 reads SNHLY; CDR2 reads FYNNEI. The CDR3 sequence is 15 residues long. J lost 9 bases, V lost 8 bases, and 8 bases had no gene match. The CDR3 bases are TGTGCCAGCGCGGGACTAGCGGGGGGCCTGGGCATTCAGTACTTC. Protein product: CASAGLAGGLGIQYF.

The gene calls are TRBV28 and TRBJ2-7, with TRBD1 matching 7 bases. CDR1 is MDHEN, CDR2 SYDVKM, per germline. There are 13 residues in the CDR3. Trimming at V came to 4 bases and at J to 9 bases, leaving 9 bases not matched to a gene. The CDR3 protein is CASSSSGQVGQYV. The CDR3 nucleotides read TGTGCCAGCAGTTCTTCTGGACAGGTTGGGCAGTACGTC.

The V gene is TRBV7-8, the J gene TRBJ2-1, with D unresolved. This CDR3 has 12 amino acids. CDR1 SGHVS and CDR2 FQNEAQ come from the germline V gene. The germline V and J ends were trimmed by 5 bases and 9 bases, with 11 bases remaining between them. This CDR3 reads CASSPGRGEQFF. In nucleotides, the CDR3 is TGTGCCAGCAGCCCAGGACGCGGTGAGCAGTTCTTC.

V gene TRBV4-1 combines with J gene TRBJ2-7; D is unclear. CDR1 is MGHRA, CDR2 YSYEKL, per germline. The CDR3 runs to 15 residues. The ends were cut back, 2 bases at V and 0 bases at J, with 11 bases in the middle. CDR3 bases: TGCGCCAGCAGCCAATTCCCCGGCGTCTCCTACGAGCAGTACGTC. This encodes CASSQFPGVSYEQYV.

A single count supports this clone. This rearrangement joins TRBV11-2 to TRBJ1-1; the D is unclear. CDR3 length: 14 amino acids. V gave up 2 bases and J gave up 0 bases, with 7 bases separating them. The germline CDR1 and CDR2 sequences are SGHAT and FQNNGV. Written as DNA, the CDR3 is TGTGCCAGCAGCTTACCGAAAGTGAACACTGAAGCTTTCTTT. It codes for CASSLPKVNTEAFF.

The rearrangement uses TRBV6-1 and TRBJ2-7, with D perhaps TRBD2 (5 bases). Germline V CDR1 and CDR2: MNHNS, SASEGT. V lost 0 bases and J lost 0, with 12 bases in between. The length of the CDR3 is 16 residues. The CDR3, as DNA: TGTGCCAGCAGTGAAGCGTCTATCGGGATCTCCTACGAGCAGTACGTC. Its protein product is CASSEASIGISYEQYV.

The V and J genes are TRBV6-5 and TRBJ2-7; D tentatively reads TRBD1 or TRBD2 (5 bases each). Germline V gene sequence: CDR1 MNHEY, CDR2 SVGAGI. The V and J ends lost 5 bases and 4 bases respectively, with 12 bases between them. This CDR3 has 13 amino acids. CDR3 in DNA: TGTGCCAGCAGTCCCTCGAGGGGTTACGAGCAGTACGTC. It specifies CASSPSRGYEQYV.

This sequence joins TRBV3-1 (or the pseudogene TRBV3-2) and TRBJ2-7; D uncertain. The CDR3 is 12 residues long. Trimming removed 1 base from V and 7 bases from J, with 8 bases in between. The germline V gene encodes CDR1 LGHDT and CDR2 YNNKEL (reference sequence). CDR3 sequence (DNA): TGTGCCAGCAGCCAAGGGGCTGGAGAGCAGTACGTC. This encodes CASSQGAGEQYV.

This rearrangement joins TRBV19 to TRBJ1-4, with TRBD1 identical over 9 bases. The CDR3 loop spans 17 amino acids. Germline trimming cut 5 bases from V and 2 bases from J; bases unmatched to any gene: 9. Germline V gene sequence: CDR1 LNHDA, CDR2 SQIVND (reference sequence). For the CDR3, the DNA is TGTGCCAGTAGTTCAAGCCACAGGGGGCTGACTAATGAAAAACTGTTTTTT. As protein: CASSSSHRGLTNEKLFF. Full variable domain (remainder filled in from reference TRBV19 and TRBJ1-4): DGGITQSPKYLFRKEGQNVTLSCEQNLNHDAMYWYRQDPGQGLRLIYYSQIVNDFQKGDIAEGYSVSREKKESFPLTVTSAQKNPTAFYLCASSSSHRGLTNEKLFFGSGTQLSVL.

This chain connects TRBV19 to TRBJ1-2; the D is unclear. Deletions cut 5 bases from V and 2 bases from J, with 9 bases between. This CDR3 contains 13 residues. CDR1 is LNHDA and CDR2 is SQIVND in the germline V gene (reference sequence). CDR3 sequence reads: CASSWVSNYGYTF. The CDR3 DNA sequence: TGTGCCAGTAGTTGGGTTTCCAACTATGGCTACACCTTC.

This rearrangement joins TRBV12-3 or TRBV12-4 to TRBJ2-3; 7 bases line up with TRBD1. V gave up 3 bases and J gave up 9 bases; unmatched junction bases: 6. This CDR3 is built from 13 residues. The DNA for the CDR3 is TGTGCCAGCAGTTTGGTAGACAGGGAAACGCAGTATTTT. It is translated as CASSLVDRETQYF.

This clone was seen only once. This sequence joins TRBV19 and TRBJ2-3; D call uncertain. Trimming shortened V by 2 bases and J by 2 bases, and 8 bases separated the two germline ends. Germline V gives CDR1 LNHDA, CDR2 SQIVND (reference sequence). The CDR3 is made up of 14 amino acids. CDR3 nucleotides: TGTGCCAGTAGTATAACCGAGGCCACAGATACGCAGTATTTT. This gives the protein CASSITEATDTQYF.

The CDR3 region has the DNA TGTGCCAGCTCTCGCAGTACAGGGGAGCTTTCCTATGGCTACACCTTC. This translates into CASSRSTGELSYGYTF. The genes are TRBV18 and TRBJ1-2; 7 nucleotides align to TRBD1. Germline trimming cut 6 bases from V and 4 bases from J; bases unmatched to any gene: 14. The V gene's germline CDR1 is KGHSH and CDR2 LQKENI. The CDR3 totals 16 residues.

The chain employs TRBV5-1 and TRBJ2-1; 9 bases agree with TRBD1. The junction had 16 bases not matched to a gene; V was cut back by 4 bases and J by 8 bases. This CDR3 has 17 amino acids. Looked up from germline, CDR1 is SGHRS and CDR2 is YFSETQ. The DNA for the CDR3 is TGCGCCAGCAGCGCCTTCCCCGGGACAGGGATCCCGGATGAGCAGTTCTTC. This sequence encodes CASSAFPGTGIPDEQFF.

J is TRBJ2-1 and V is TRBV10-3; unclear D gene. V was cut by 6 bases and J by 7 bases, with 13 bases left in between. This CDR3 spans 13 amino acids. Per germline, CDR1 ENHRY and CDR2 SYGVKD. CDR3 sequence: CAIRDDPRNEQFF. Here the CDR3 DNA reads TGTGCCATCAGAGACGACCCGAGGAATGAGCAGTTCTTC.

This clone appeared once. V and J are TRBV30 and TRBJ2-5, with TRBD1 matching over 7 bases. Losses at the gene ends were 4 bases for V and 3 bases for J; bases not matched to a gene: 11. The CDR3 runs 15 residues. The germline CDR1 and CDR2 sequences are GTSNPN and SVGIG (reference sequence). CDR3 region: CAWTSPRTGEETQYF. Here the CDR3 DNA reads TGTGCCTGGACCTCCCCCCGGACAGGTGAAGAGACCCAGTACTTC.

The V and J genes are TRBV19 and TRBJ1-5; 8 bases fit TRBD1. After removal of 4 bases from V and 2 bases from J, the junction contained 13 bases not matched to a gene. Germline V gene data show CDR1 as LNHDA and CDR2 as SQIVND (reference sequence). The CDR3 runs 18 residues. The CDR3 DNA reads TGTGCCAGTAGTAGACAGGGGCAAGGGGAGCAGCGCAATCAGCCCCAGCATTTT. Protein product: CASSRQGQGEQRNQPQHF.

The chain employs TRBV20-1 and TRBJ1-1; 7 bases align to TRBD1. This CDR3 spans 10 amino acids. Germline V lookup: CDR1 DFQATT, CDR2 SNEGSKA (reference sequence). Losses at the gene ends were 6 bases for V and 8 bases for J; bases not matched to a gene: 3. CDR3 protein: CSALRGEAFF. In nucleotides, the CDR3 is TGCAGTGCACTCAGGGGGGAAGCTTTCTTT.

The chain joins TRBV5-1 to TRBJ1-3; a possible D gene is TRBD1 (6 bases). The length of the CDR3 is 18 residues. Trimming pared 0 bases from V and 0 bases from J, leaving 16 bases between. Germline CDR1 reads SGHRS; CDR2 reads YFSETQ. The CDR3 coding sequence is TGCGCCAGCAGCTTGGGAGGCCAGGGGTCTGGCTCTGGAAACACCATATATTTT. This translates into CASSLGGQGSGSGNTIYF.

V usage is TRBV5-1 and J usage is TRBJ1-1; D is unclear. The ends were cut back, 3 bases at V and 3 bases at J, with 12 bases in the middle. Germline-derived CDR1 and CDR2 are SGHRS and YFSETQ. The CDR3 has 14 residues. CDR3 loop: CASSWGLQDTEAFF. DNA for the CDR3: TGCGCCAGCAGCTGGGGTCTCCAGGACACTGAAGCTTTCTTT.

The V and J genes are TRBV6-1 and TRBJ2-7; 11 bases are a match to TRBD2. Trimming took 1 base from V and 4 from J; bases not matched to a gene: 3. Per germline, CDR1 MNHNS and CDR2 SASEGT. The CDR3 consists of 15 residues. The CDR3 loop reads CASSEGLAGGYEQYV. The DNA for the CDR3 is TGTGCCAGCAGTGAAGGCCTAGCGGGGGGATACGAGCAGTACGTC.

This chain connects TRBV6-4 to TRBJ1-1, with TRBD1 matching over 8 bases. There are 13 residues in the CDR3. Germline V gene lookup returns CDR1 MRHNA and CDR2 SNTAGT. The junction had 4 bases not matched to a gene; V was cut back by 5 bases and J by 5 bases. CDR3 nucleotides: TGTGCCAGCAGTCCGACAGGGGCAACTGAAGCTTTCTTT. Its protein product is CASSPTGATEAFF.